Presented here are 9 T cell receptor beta chains from one specimen sequenced in a study of cytomegalovirus exposure and HLA in healthy donors. In the PCR, 60 Vbeta and 13 Jbeta primers were used. Libraries were prepared by immunoSEQ multiplex PCR; TCRdb keeps only in-frame clonotypes and omits some of them. In the table there are about 130,000 clones, over 80% of which are singletons. The sequenced sample was PBMCs. These receptor sequences come from a man between 18 and 29 years old in good health and CMV-seropositive.

The chain employs TRBV14 and TRBJ2-7; tentative D call: TRBD1 (6 bases). The ends were cut back, 8 bases at V and 3 bases at J, with 14 bases in the middle. Germline V CDR1 and CDR2: SGHDN, FVKESK. The length of the CDR3 is 13 residues. CDR3 nucleotide sequence: TGTGCCAGCGCAGGGGCCCTTCTCTACGAGCAGTACTTC. This codes for CASAGALLYEQYF.

The chain carries TRBV28 and TRBJ1-3; 10 bases map to TRBD1. Unmatched junction bases numbered 3, after V lost 1 base and J lost 0 bases. Germline-derived CDR1 and CDR2 are MDHEN and SYDVKM. The CDR3 length is 17 residues. The CDR3 bases are TGTGCCAGCAGTTTATTGGGACAGGGGCCCTCTGGAAACACCATATATTTT. It encodes CASSLLGQGPSGNTIYF.

The chain combines TRBV28 with TRBJ2-2, with 9 bases fitting TRBD2. This CDR3 has 18 residues. CDR1 is MDHEN, CDR2 SYDVKM, per germline. V shed 6 bases, J shed 5 bases, and the junction held 16 bases outside the gene matches. The CDR3 protein is CASSPYLSGGRGTGELFF. The CDR3 DNA follows: TGTGCCAGCAGCCCTTACCTTAGCGGGGGCCGTGGAACCGGGGAGCTGTTTTTT.

This CDR3 is CASSTPQPGTSGGRTYNEQFF. Written as DNA, the CDR3 is TGTGCCAGCAGCACACCACAGCCCGGGACTAGCGGGGGGAGGACCTACAATGAGCAGTTCTTC. The rearrangement joins TRBV9 to TRBJ2-1; the match to TRBD2 covers 15 bases. The germline V gene encodes CDR1 SGDLS and CDR2 YYNGEE. J gave up 2 bases and V 4 bases, and 16 bases lay outside the gene matches. This CDR3 comprises 21 residues. The whole variable domain, remainder taken from reference TRBV9 and TRBJ2-1, is DSGVTQTPKHLITATGQRVTLRCSPRSGDLSVYWYQQSLDQGLQFLIQYYNGEERAKGNILERFSAQQFPDLHSELNLSSLELGDSALYFCASSTPQPGTSGGRTYNEQFFGPGTRLTVL.

This clone was found once. Other DNA sequences in this sample translate to the same CDR3. V usage is TRBV6-6 and J usage is TRBJ2-3; 11 nucleotides line up with TRBD2. Germline V lookup: CDR1 MNHNY, CDR2 SVGAGI (reference sequence). The CDR3 has 14 amino acids. The junction had 0 bases not matched to a gene; V was cut back by 3 bases and J by 4 bases. This chain's CDR3 is CASSYSGGADTQYF. CDR3 in DNA: TGTGCCAGCAGTTATAGCGGGGGGGCAGATACGCAGTATTTT.

The J gene is TRBJ2-3, the V gene TRBV6-5; 11 bases are shared with TRBD2. V shed 5 bases and J 5 bases; nucleotides not matched to a gene: 6. Germline CDR1 and CDR2: MNHEY and SVGAGI. CDR3 length: 15 amino acids. CDR3 nucleotides: TGTGCCAGCAGTCCGACTAGCGGGGTGATAGATACGCAGTATTTT. Residues: CASSPTSGVIDTQYF.

V and J are TRBV7-2 and TRBJ2-1; TRBD2 matches 14 bases. Germline V CDR1 and CDR2: SGHTA, FQGNSA. Losses at the gene ends were 5 bases for V and 8 bases for J; bases not matched to a gene: 11. The CDR3 runs to 17 residues. The CDR3 protein is CASSATGTSGGYDEQFF. DNA for the CDR3: TGTGCCAGCAGCGCAACAGGGACTAGCGGGGGATACGATGAGCAGTTCTTC.

The gene calls are TRBV6-5 and TRBJ2-1; 8 bases map to TRBD2. The CDR3 loop spans 12 amino acids. V gave up 4 bases and J gave up 9 bases; unmatched junction bases: 2. Germline-derived CDR1 and CDR2 are MNHEY and SVGAGI. This CDR3 reads CASSSAGGEQFF. CDR3 sequence (DNA): TGTGCCAGCAGTTCCGCGGGGGGTGAGCAGTTCTTC.

This chain uses TRBV7-3 with TRBJ2-6, with a possible D match to TRBD1 (7 bases). CDR3 length: 17 residues. V dropped 5 bases and J dropped 5 bases, with 19 bases sitting between them. Germline V gives CDR1 SGHTA, CDR2 FQGTGA. The CDR3 spells CASSPDREVARANVLTF. The CDR3 coding sequence is TGTGCCAGCAGCCCCGACAGGGAGGTGGCGAGGGCCAACGTCCTGACTTTC. Looking up the rest from reference TRBV7-3 and TRBJ2-6 gives the full variable domain: GAGVSQTPSNKVTEKGKYVELRCDPISGHTALYWYRQSLGQGPEFLIYFQGTGAADDSGLPNDRFFAVRPEGSVSTLKIQRTERGDSAVYLCASSPDREVARANVLTFGAGSRLTVL.